A selection of T cell receptor beta chains follows, all from one sample in a study of cytomegalovirus exposure and HLA in healthy donors. TCRdb keeps only in-frame clones here, not all; method: immunoSEQ multiplex PCR. Among roughly 82,000 clones listed, more than 65% were seen once. Sequencing input: PBMCs. These receptor sequences come from a woman aged 35 to 49 in good health and CMV-seropositive. The CDR3 runs from the conserved cysteine through the conserved F or W. D genes are given only for firm matches. Some rows have no size entry. The others give once, few or many, or a class for an expanded clone.

CDR3 DNA	CDR3 protein	clone size	D gene	CDR3 length	V gene	J gene
TGTGCCAGCAGTTCTACCGGGACAGGTAGCACCTTC	CASSSTGTGSTF	.	TRBD1	12	TRBV28	TRBJ1-2
TGTGCCAGCAGTTCGACAGAACCGAACACTGAAGCTTTCTTT	CASSSTEPNTEAFF	.	.	14	TRBV27	TRBJ1-1
TGTGCCAGCAGCTCACCACTCCTCGAGGAAGCTTTCTTT	CASSSPLLEEAFF	few	.	13	TRBV7-9	TRBJ1-1
TGCGCCAGCAGCCTCCAAGACAGTAAGGGTTTTGCTGGAAACACCATATATTTT	CASSLQDSKGFAGNTIYF	.	.	18	TRBV4-1	TRBJ1-3
TGTGCCAGCAGCCCGGGGGACACTGAAGCTTTCTTT	CASSPGDTEAFF	.	.	12	TRBV7-9	TRBJ1-1
TGTGCCAGCAGTGAAGGGTCAGGGGTCCTTGACACTGAAGCTTTCTTT	CASSEGSGVLDTEAFF	.	.	16	TRBV6-1	TRBJ1-1
TGTGCCAGCAAAGGGGGGGGGAATACTGAAGCTTTCTTT	CASKGGGNTEAFF	.	.	13	TRBV7-9	TRBJ1-1
TGTGCCAGCAGCTTACTCAGGGATTCACCCCTCCACTTT	CASSLLRDSPLHF	.	.	13	TRBV7-3	TRBJ1-6
TGTGCCAGCCGGGGGGATTACACTGAAGCTTTCTTT	CASRGDYTEAFF	.	.	12	TRBV6-1	TRBJ1-1
TGTGCCAGCAGCCCCGGACAGGGGGGAACAGATACGCAGTATTTT	CASSPGQGGTDTQYF	.	TRBD1	15	TRBV7-9	TRBJ2-3
TGTGCCAGCAGTTTACCGACACCAGATACGCAGTATTTT	CASSLPTPDTQYF	once	.	13	TRBV28	TRBJ2-3
TGTGCCAGCAGCGCGGGACAGGGCCGGAACACTGAAGCTTTCTTT	CASSAGQGRNTEAFF	.	TRBD1	15	TRBV9	TRBJ1-1
TGCGCCAGCAGCCCAGCATCACTAGGATCCCCTGGGGCCAACGTCCTGACTTTC	CASSPASLGSPGANVLTF	.	.	18	TRBV4-1	TRBJ2-6
TGTGCCAGCAGACGGACAGAATTCTACGAGCAGTACTTC	CASRRTEFYEQYF	.	.	13	TRBV28	TRBJ2-7
TGTGCCTGGAGTGTAAGAGGGAATCAGCCCCAGCATTTT	CAWSVRGNQPQHF	.	.	13	TRBV30	TRBJ1-5
TGTGCCAGCAGTGAAGGGGGACACAATCAGCCCCAGCATTTT	CASSEGGHNQPQHF	.	.	14	TRBV6-1	TRBJ1-5
TGCGCCAGCAGCGCCGCAGGGTCCCTAATAGGAGAGACCCAGTACTTC	CASSAAGSLIGETQYF	.	.	16	TRBV5-1	TRBJ2-5
TGTGCCAGCAGCCCAGGGTCCGGGACAATGGGGAACGAGCAGTACTTC	CASSPGSGTMGNEQYF	.	.	16	TRBV7-6	TRBJ2-7
TGTGCCAGCAGCTTGACTGCAGGGGCCTATGGCTACACCTTC	CASSLTAGAYGYTF	few	.	14	TRBV5-5	TRBJ1-2
TGTGCCAGCAGTTACTCTTCAGGGAATGCTTTCTTT	CASSYSSGNAFF	.	.	12	TRBV6-5	TRBJ1-1
TGTGCCAGCGGCACCGGGACAGGGGGTGGGGAGACCCAGTACTTC	CASGTGTGGGETQYF	.	TRBD1	15	TRBV6-1	TRBJ2-5
TGTGCCAGCGCGGGCGTAGGACAGGGGAACCCTGAAGCTTTCTTT	CASAGVGQGNPEAFF	.	TRBD1	15	TRBV2	TRBJ1-1
TGTGCCAGCAGTTCGCGGACAGGGGGAACCTTC	CASSSRTGGTF	.	TRBD1	11	TRBV28	TRBJ2-7
TGCGCCAGCAGCCCACAGGGGGGGGCAGATACGCAGTATTTT	CASSPQGGADTQYF	.	.	14	TRBV5-1	TRBJ2-3
TGTGCCAGCAGGACCTGGGACAGGGTCGGGTCGAACACTGAAGCTTTCTTT	CASRTWDRVGSNTEAFF	.	TRBD1	17	TRBV27	TRBJ1-1
TGTGCCAGCAGAGAGGGACAGACCTTTGGGCCCCAGCATTTT	CASREGQTFGPQHF	.	TRBD1	14	TRBV6-1	TRBJ1-5
TGTGCCAGCAGCGATTCAGGGTCAACCATCATTTATGGCTACACCTTC	CASSDSGSTIIYGYTF	.	.	16	TRBV27	TRBJ1-2
TGTGCCAGCAGTTTGGTACAGCCAACTAACTATGGCTACACCTTC	CASSLVQPTNYGYTF	.	.	15	TRBV28	TRBJ1-2
TGTGCCAGTACCGGGACAGGGAATCAGCCCCAGCATTTT	CASTGTGNQPQHF	few	TRBD1	13	TRBV19	TRBJ1-5
TGTGCCTGGAGTGCAGGGGGCAATCAGCCCCAGCATTTT	CAWSAGGNQPQHF	once	.	13	TRBV30	TRBJ1-5
TGTGCCAGCAGCTCAGGGCCCCTGCAAGCTTTCTTT	CASSSGPLQAFF	.	.	12	TRBV6-1	TRBJ1-1
TGTGCCAGCAGTTACTACAGGGTCGGAGCGCCCTACGAGCAGTACTTC	CASSYYRVGAPYEQYF	.	.	16	TRBV6-5	TRBJ2-7
TGTGCCAGCGGCAGGGACTATACAGAGACCCAGTACTTC	CASGRDYTETQYF	.	TRBD2	13	TRBV2	TRBJ2-5
TGTGCCAGCACCTCACAGGGCGGGACCCAGTACTTC	CASTSQGGTQYF	.	.	12	TRBV27	TRBJ2-5